This T cell receptor beta chain was obtained from a study of blood T cell repertoires in COVID-19. The repertoire was sequenced with immunoSEQ multiplex PCR; TCRdb's copy has only in-frame clones and lacks some. Of roughly 100,000 clones listed, 85% to 90% are singletons. The V and J ends lost 2 bases and 6 bases respectively, with 8 bases between them. The V gene's germline CDR1 is SGHNT and CDR2 YENEEA. This CDR3 comprises 13 residues. This chain connects TRBV11-3 to TRBJ2-1; D not resolved. Sequencing used peripheral blood. The receptor's source is a man aged 50 to 60 with acute or convalescent COVID-19. The CDR3 DNA reads TGTGCCAGCAGCTTATCCCATCCCAATGAGCAGTTCTTC. The encoded protein is CASSLSHPNEQFF.